Here is one T cell receptor (beta chain) with its context. The junction differs from germline at one of its ends, possibly a read error. Using RNA transcripts, the TCR beta CDR3 regions were amplified. RT-PCR was first run with HTBI primers, then multiplex PCR in a second round. In TCRdb, the multiplex PCR reads were re-called with MiXCR into one record per CDR3 protein. The table lists roughly 1.1 million distinct CDR3 sequences, about 35% of them singletons, with approximately 10% in the top ten. This sample was taken from a study of Graves' ophthalmopathy and Graves' hyperthyroidism. The hyperthyroidism patients had a new diagnosis of under 2 months' duration and were aged 18 to 65. Clinicians made diagnoses from clinical symptoms, serum thyroxine, TRAb, thyroid ultrasound and orbital computed tomography. CDR1 ENHRY and CDR2 SYGVKD come from the germline V gene. This CDR3 region has 15 residues.

The sequence was obtained from an adult man with Graves' hyperthyroidism. The gene calls are TRBV10-3 and TRBJ2-7, with a tentative D call TRBD1 (6 bases). Sequenced: peripheral blood or thyroid tissue (not recorded which). CDR3 sequence (DNA): TGTGCCAGCAGTGAAAACGGCAGGGGTGGCTACGAGCAGTACTTC. Translating it yields CASSENGRGGYEQYF.